The next 23 T cell receptor beta chains were all read from a single sample in a study of cytomegalovirus exposure and HLA in healthy donors (dated by TCRdb to 2016 to 2017). The method behind the library was the immunoSEQ multiplex PCR assay. For the multiplex PCR, a mixture combining 60 forward primers for TCR Vbeta segments and 13 reverse primers for TCR Jbeta segments was used. The table was pulled from immuneACCESS by TCRdb, which kept in-frame rearrangements only. Such tables lose some clones; where checked, under half of the loss comes from unresolved V genes, and the rest has no known cause. The sample table lists 250,000 or so clones, more than 75% of them with a count of one. Over 1% of the sample is held by the ten biggest clonotypes. Specimen: PBMCs. The source of these receptors is a human donor in good health.

This chain links TRBV27 with TRBJ2-3; 9 positions agree with TRBD2. The J segment lost 5 bases and the V segment lost 6 bases, leaving 12 bases of the junction unmatched. Germline CDR1 MNHEY, CDR2 SMNVEV (reference sequence). The CDR3 is 16 amino acids. The CDR3 DNA reads TGTGCCAGCAGCCTAATGGGCGGGAGGGCCAAAGATACGCAGTATTTT. This encodes CASSLMGGRAKDTQYF.

V gene TRBV9 combines with J gene TRBJ2-6, with D maybe TRBD2 (6 bases). The V and J ends lost 0 bases and 0 bases respectively, with 13 bases between them. The CDR3 spans 18 residues. CDR1 SGDLS and CDR2 YYNGEE come from the germline V gene. The DNA for the CDR3 is TGTGCCAGCAGCGTAGATGCGACTAGTAGCTCTGGGGCCAACGTCCTGACTTTC. This translates into CASSVDATSSSGANVLTF.

The rearrangement links TRBV27 to TRBJ2-7; a possible D gene is TRBD1 (5 bases). The CDR3 length is 13 residues. Looked up from germline, CDR1 is MNHEY and CDR2 is SMNVEV (reference sequence). The V end lost 3 bases, the J end lost 1 base, and 7 bases lay between the germline ends. The CDR3 loop is CASSFPGSYEQYF. In DNA, the CDR3 is TGTGCCAGCAGTTTTCCAGGGTCCTACGAGCAGTACTTC.

The chain uses TRBV19 and TRBJ1-1; tentatively, D is TRBD1 (5 bases). Trimming took off 5 bases at V and 4 bases at J, with 8 bases between the two ends. Germline CDR1 LNHDA, CDR2 SQIVND (reference sequence). This CDR3 spans 12 amino acids. This CDR3 is CASSSRVTEAFF. Here the CDR3 DNA reads TGTGCCAGTAGTTCCAGGGTCACTGAAGCTTTCTTT.

The rearrangement uses TRBV7-9 and TRBJ2-1, with a weak D call TRBD2 (5 bases). The CDR3 loop spans 13 amino acids. Germline values: CDR1 SEHNR, CDR2 FQNEAQ (reference sequence). DNA for the CDR3: TGTAGTGTACGGGAAGCCCCCTACAATGAGCAGTTCTTC. Its translation: CSVREAPYNEQFF.

The gene calls are TRBV5-4 and TRBJ2-7; 13 bases fit TRBD2. The trim removed 4 bases at V and 4 bases at J, leaving 8 bases unmatched. Germline V CDR1 and CDR2: SGHNT, YYREEE (reference sequence). This CDR3 region has 16 residues. CDR3 amino acids: CASSPGTSGILYEQYF. CDR3 bases: TGTGCCAGCAGCCCGGGGACTAGCGGGATCTTGTACGAGCAGTACTTC.

The chain links TRBV5-4 to TRBJ1-2; no clear D. Trimming removed 4 bases at V and 8 bases at J, with 21 bases between. Germline lookup yields CDR1 SGHNT and CDR2 YYREEE (reference sequence). The CDR3 runs 15 residues. The CDR3 DNA reads TGTGCCAGCAGCCCCACCGCCGGTCTGAGAGGGGGCTACACCTTC. Translated: CASSPTAGLRGGYTF.

V usage is TRBV11-3 and J usage is TRBJ1-1; no clear D gene. The V gene's germline CDR1 is SGHNT and CDR2 YENEEA. This CDR3 is 13 amino acids long. V was cut by 2 bases and J by 8 bases, with 12 bases left in between. The CDR3 region has the DNA TGTGCCAGCAGCTTAAACCCGGACTACGAAGCTTTCTTT. It is translated as CASSLNPDYEAFF. The complete variable domain, with remaining parts taken from reference TRBV11-3 and TRBJ1-1, reads EAGVVQSPRYKIIEKKQPVAFWCNPISGHNTLYWYLQNLGQGPELLIRYENEEAVDDSQLPKDRFSAERLKGVDSTLKIQPAELGDSAVYLCASSLNPDYEAFFGQGTRLTVV.

The rearrangement uses TRBV9 and TRBJ2-5, with D uncertain. The CDR3 covers 12 residues. CDR1 is SGDLS, CDR2 YYNGEE, per germline. Trimming took 2 bases from V and 2 from J, leaving 4 bases between them. CDR3 sequence reads: CASSVGQETQYF. CDR3 nucleotide sequence: TGTGCCAGCAGCGTCGGGCAAGAGACCCAGTACTTC.

Notes on this clone: The CDR3 does not close with the conserved phenylalanine or tryptophan, likely indicating a read error. It is unclear where the CDR3 begins or ends on the DNA, so no DNA is shown, and the CDR3 is as TCRdb lists it. V gene TRBV14 combines with J gene TRBJ1-1. Germline CDR1 reads SGHDN; CDR2 reads FVKESK. The length of the CDR3 is 12 amino acids, counting both ends. The CDR3 spells CASSQVLRLGLV.

This chain uses TRBV2 with TRBJ2-7, with 7 bases matching TRBD1. This CDR3 has 12 amino acids. V lost 8 bases and J lost 3; bases outside the gene matches: 4. Germline V lookup: CDR1 SNHLY, CDR2 FYNNEI. Here the CDR3 DNA reads TGTGCCAGCGGGACAGAGTTCTACGAGCAGTACTTC. This translates into CASGTEFYEQYF.

Comments on this clone: At one of its ends the junction is not consistent with the germline gene, which may arise from a read error. The rearrangement joins TRBV6-5 to TRBJ2-7; 8 bases agree with TRBD1. The CDR3 totals 15 residues. The germline V gene has CDR1 MNHEY and CDR2 SVGAGI. CDR3 in DNA: TGTGCCAGCAGTCACTCCGGGACAGGAGCCTACGAGCAGTACTTC. Translated, it gives CASSHSGTGAYEQYF.

The chain carries TRBV18 and TRBJ1-2, with D possibly matching TRBD1 (5 bases). Between the trimmed V and J ends, which lost 2 bases and 6 bases, there was a span of 22 bases. This CDR3 is built from 17 residues. Germline-derived CDR1 and CDR2 are KGHSH and LQKENI. The CDR3 DNA is TGTGCCAGCTCACCAACGCCCCCGACAGTGGCCTGGGATGGCTACACCTTC. Translating it yields CASSPTPPTVAWDGYTF.

The chain recombines TRBV27 with TRBJ1-2; the D is unclear. Trimming took 4 bases from V and 0 from J, leaving 15 bases between them. CDR1 and CDR2 from the germline V gene are MNHEY and SMNVEV (reference sequence). The CDR3 length is 16 residues. The CDR3 coding sequence is TGTGCCAGCAGTTCCGAATGGGCCATAACTAACTATGGCTACACCTTC. It codes for CASSSEWAITNYGYTF.

The rearrangement joins TRBV28 to TRBJ2-3; no definite D call. This CDR3 spans 13 amino acids. In germline, CDR1 is MDHEN, CDR2 SYDVKM. V was cut by 3 bases and J by 0 bases, with 4 bases left in between. Here the CDR3 DNA reads TGTGCCAGCAGTTTCCAGAGCACAGATACGCAGTATTTT. Protein sequence: CASSFQSTDTQYF.

The chain links TRBV7-8 to TRBJ2-4; tentative D call: TRBD1 (6 bases). The CDR3 is 16 residues long. Germline CDR1 reads SGHVS; CDR2 reads FQNEAQ. Deletions cut 0 bases from V and 3 bases from J, with 12 bases between. Here the CDR3 DNA reads TGTGCCAGCAGCTTAGCCAGGGGTTATGTCAAAAACATTCAGTACTTC. As protein: CASSLARGYVKNIQYF.

The rearrangement joins TRBV4-1 to TRBJ2-1; 7 nucleotides match TRBD2. With V trimmed by 0 bases and J by 4 bases, 3 bases remained unmatched. The V gene's germline CDR1 is MGHRA and CDR2 YSYEKL. The CDR3 loop spans 15 amino acids. The DNA for the CDR3 is TGCGCCAGCAGCCAAGATCTAGCGGAATACAATGAGCAGTTCTTC. Its protein is CASSQDLAEYNEQFF.

The V call is TRBV7-8, the J call TRBJ2-7; D gene ambiguous. There are 14 residues in the CDR3. Trimming took 0 bases from V and 2 from J, leaving 8 bases between them. CDR1 is SGHVS and CDR2 is FQNEAQ in the germline V gene. The CDR3 bases are TGTGCCAGCAGCTTAGCACTACGAGCCTACGAGCAGTACTTC. Translated: CASSLALRAYEQYF.

V usage is TRBV5-1 and J usage is TRBJ2-1, with 7 bases fitting TRBD2. V lost 4 bases to trimming and J lost 0 bases; unmatched junction nucleotides: 7. Germline lookup yields CDR1 SGHRS and CDR2 YFSETQ. The CDR3 has 16 amino acids. CDR3 amino acids: CASSPTRGNSYNEQFF. For the CDR3, the DNA is TGCGCCAGCAGCCCGACGCGGGGGAACTCCTACAATGAGCAGTTCTTC.

The chain carries TRBV4-3 and TRBJ2-7; possible D gene TRBD1, 5 bases. This CDR3 region has 15 residues. Per germline, CDR1 LGHNA and CDR2 YSLEER. The V end lost 0 bases, the J end lost 4 bases, and 13 bases lay between the germline ends. The CDR3 DNA reads TGCGCCAGCAGCCAAGATAGGGGTCCGTTGTACGAGCAGTACTTC. As protein: CASSQDRGPLYEQYF.

The CDR3 DNA sequence: TGTGCCAGCAGTAAACCTTCACAGGGGAGCTATGGCTACACCTTC. It specifies CASSKPSQGSYGYTF. This sequence joins TRBV28 and TRBJ1-2, with TRBD1 identical over 7 bases. This CDR3 region has 15 residues. Per germline, CDR1 MDHEN and CDR2 SYDVKM. J was trimmed by 4 bases and V by 5 bases; bases with no gene match: 10.

This clone has a count of ten or more. V gene TRBV5-1 combines with J gene TRBJ2-1, with 9 positions matching TRBD1. With 2 bases clipped from V and 6 bases from J, the junction kept 12 bases outside the gene matches. There are 17 residues in the CDR3. Germline CDR1 SGHRS, CDR2 YFSETQ. The CDR3 bases are TGCGCCAGCAGCTTTGGGGGGATGGGACAGGGAGTCAATGAGCAGTTCTTC. Translated: CASSFGGMGQGVNEQFF.

CDR3 region: CASSYNRGRTEAFF. The CDR3 bases are TGTGCCAGCAGTTACAACAGGGGACGAACTGAAGCTTTCTTT. The chain couples TRBV6-5 to TRBJ1-1, with TRBD1 matching 7 bases. In germline, CDR1 is MNHEY, CDR2 SVGAGI. CDR3 length equals 14 residues. Trimming at V came to 2 bases and at J to 5 bases, leaving 5 bases not matched to a gene.